This passage covers 24 T cell receptor beta chains from one sample sequenced in a study of shared clonotypes between healthy human individuals. Generated by immunoSEQ multiplex PCR, the TCRdb table keeps only in-frame clones and is missing some. The table includes roughly 450,000 clones, 79% detected once. The sequenced sample was PBMCs. The receptors derive from a woman aged 40 to 50 in good health. Some clones in this sample may be carry-over from other donors' samples.

The chain employs TRBV7-8 and TRBJ2-1; perhaps TRBD1 as D (5 bases). The V end lost 5 bases, the J end lost 9 bases, and 17 bases lay between the germline ends. CDR1 SGHVS and CDR2 FQNEAQ come from the germline V gene. The CDR3 consists of 14 residues. CDR3 DNA: TGTGCCAGCAGCCTTTCTTCAGGGTCGGGTGAGCAGTTCTTC. It yields the protein CASSLSSGSGEQFF. Complete variable domain (other parts from reference TRBV7-8 and TRBJ2-1): GAGVSQSPRYKVAKRGQDVALRCDPISGHVSLFWYQQALGQGPEFLTYFQNEAQLDKSGLPSDRFFAERPEGSVSTLKIQRTQQEDSAVYLCASSLSSGSGEQFFGPGTRLTVL.

The rearrangement joins TRBV15 to TRBJ2-5; 8 bases map to TRBD2. Germline V gives CDR1 LNHNV, CDR2 YYDKDF (reference sequence). The CDR3 sequence is 14 residues long. V trimming: 5 bases; J trimming: 5 bases; junction bases outside the gene matches: 7. CDR3 nucleotides: TGTGCCACCAGCGTAGCGGGATTTTGGGAGACCCAGTACTTC. Its translation: CATSVAGFWETQYF.

This rearrangement joins TRBV21-1 to TRBJ2-1; the table names TRBD1, a call not compared with the DNA. TRBV21-1 is a listed pseudogene. The CDR3 runs 16 residues. This CDR3 reads CASSNLGQGAVGEQFF. The DNA of the CDR3 is TGTGCCAGCAGCAATTTGGGACAGGGGGCGGTTGGTGAGCAGTTCTTC.

This clone was seen more than once but under ten times. This chain uses TRBV11-2 with TRBJ1-1, with D maybe TRBD1 (6 bases). Germline CDR1 is SGHAT and CDR2 is FQNNGV. This CDR3 spans 14 amino acids. The V and J ends lost 5 bases and 5 bases respectively, with 15 bases between them. This CDR3 is CASSRTIGGTEAFF. Written as DNA, the CDR3 is TGTGCCAGCAGCCGTACCATAGGGGGGACTGAAGCTTTCTTT.

The chain uses TRBV30 and TRBJ1-4, with TRBD1 as a possible D gene (5 bases). Trimming stripped 0 bases from V and 6 bases from J, with 14 bases between. The CDR3 spans 15 residues. Per germline, CDR1 GTSNPN and CDR2 SVGIG (reference sequence). As DNA, the CDR3 is TGTGCCTGGAGTGTAGGGGCAGGCTCGGATGAAAAACTGTTTTTT. Translation: CAWSVGAGSDEKLFF.

V gene TRBV5-6 combines with J gene TRBJ2-5, with a tentative D call TRBD2 (5 bases). Trimming shortened V by 0 bases and J by 4 bases, and 13 bases separated the two germline ends. This CDR3 comprises 15 residues. CDR1 and CDR2 from the germline V gene are SGHDT and YYEEEE. The CDR3 sequence: CASSLDPRGLETQYF. CDR3 sequence (DNA): TGTGCCAGCAGCTTGGACCCTCGCGGGCTAGAGACCCAGTACTTC.

This chain connects TRBV7-2 to TRBJ1-1; no definite D call. This CDR3 contains 13 residues. V lost 6 bases and J 1 base, leaving 9 bases between the germline ends. From germline, CDR1 is SGHTA and CDR2 FQGNSA. The CDR3 region is CASRSGRNTEAFF. CDR3 nucleotides: TGTGCCAGCAGGAGCGGGAGGAACACTGAAGCTTTCTTT.

This chain uses TRBV10-2 with TRBJ2-7; 7 nucleotides agree with TRBD2. The V gene's germline CDR1 is WSHSY and CDR2 SAAADI. The V segment lost 10 bases and the J segment 2 bases; nucleotides outside the gene matches: 8. The CDR3 has 13 amino acids. The CDR3 sequence: CATQLATAYEQYF. Here the CDR3 DNA reads TGCGCCACCCAACTAGCGACAGCCTACGAGCAGTACTTC.

This chain uses TRBV5-4 with TRBJ2-5, with a tentative D call TRBD2 (5 bases). The V end was cut by 4 bases, the J end by 5 bases, with 15 bases between. The CDR3 runs 14 residues. Germline V gene lookup returns CDR1 SGHNT and CDR2 YYREEE (reference sequence). The CDR3, as DNA: TGTGCCAGCAGCCCGGGGTCGGCCTCTGAGACCCAGTACTTC. This gives the protein CASSPGSASETQYF.

V is TRBV27 and J is TRBJ2-7; 7 positions agree with TRBD1. The CDR3 runs 15 residues. Germline V gene data show CDR1 as MNHEY and CDR2 as SMNVEV (reference sequence). Trimming took 3 bases from V and 2 from J; bases not matched to a gene: 7. The CDR3, as DNA: TGTGCCAGCAGTTTCACAGGGGTCCTTACCTACGAGCAGTACTTC. Translated: CASSFTGVLTYEQYF.

The chain employs TRBV7-3 and TRBJ2-1; TRBD2 matches at 7 bases. This CDR3 comprises 17 residues. CDR1 and CDR2 from the germline V gene are SGHTA and FQGTGA. V shed 1 base and J 4 bases; nucleotides not matched to a gene: 10. The CDR3 loop is CASSLKARTSAYNEQFF. CDR3 nucleotide sequence: TGTGCCAGCAGCTTAAAGGCCAGGACTAGTGCTTACAATGAGCAGTTCTTC.

The chain has TRBV6-6 and TRBJ2-7; 11 bases agree with TRBD1. This CDR3 region has 14 residues. In germline, CDR1 is MNHNY, CDR2 SVGAGI (reference sequence). With 7 bases clipped from V and 4 bases from J, the junction kept 6 bases outside the gene matches. The CDR3: CASKAGTGGYEQYF. The CDR3 coding sequence is TGTGCCAGCAAGGCAGGGACAGGGGGGTACGAGCAGTACTTC.

This clone has just a few counts. The rearrangement links TRBV30 to TRBJ1-1, with TRBD1 matching over 8 bases. Germline CDR1 is GTSNPN and CDR2 is SVGIG (reference sequence). This CDR3 comprises 13 residues. Trimming at V came to 2 bases and at J to 2 bases, leaving 1 base not matched to a gene. The CDR3 DNA reads as TGTGCCTGGAGTACAGGGGGAAACACTGAAGCTTTCTTT. Its translation: CAWSTGGNTEAFF.

The V call is TRBV7-8, the J call TRBJ2-7; D is uncertain. V lost 5 bases and J 0 bases, leaving 17 bases between the germline ends. There are 16 residues in the CDR3. Looked up from germline, CDR1 is SGHVS and CDR2 is FQNEAQ. This CDR3 is CASSPQTGFSSYEQYF. CDR3 sequence (DNA): TGTGCCAGCAGCCCCCAGACCGGGTTTAGCTCCTACGAGCAGTACTTC.

The V gene is TRBV6-5, the J gene TRBJ2-5; no clear D. Germline values: CDR1 MNHEY, CDR2 SVGAGI. V was cut by 6 bases and J by 5 bases, with 7 bases left in between. This CDR3 has 11 residues. In DNA, the CDR3 is TGTGCCAGCAGGGGGTATGAGACCCAGTACTTC. Its translation: CASRGYETQYF.

This clone was seen more than once but under ten times. The chain couples TRBV2 to TRBJ2-7; D tentatively reads TRBD1 or TRBD2 (5 bases each). This CDR3 spans 14 amino acids. CDR1 SNHLY and CDR2 FYNNEI come from the germline V gene. Trimming removed 5 bases at V and 2 bases at J, with 13 bases between. This chain's CDR3 is CASSSRDETYEQYF. For the CDR3, the DNA is TGTGCCAGCAGTTCCCGGGACGAAACCTACGAGCAGTACTTC. Complete variable domain (other parts from reference TRBV2 and TRBJ2-7): EPEVTQTPSHQVTQMGQEVILRCVPISNHLYFYWYRQILGQKVEFLVSFYNNEISEKSEIFDDQFSVERPDGSNFTLKIRSTKLEDSAMYFCASSSRDETYEQYFGPGTRLTVT.

This clone was detected only a few times. The chain carries TRBV5-1 and TRBJ2-5; D is perhaps TRBD1 or TRBD2 (5 bases each). V was trimmed by 3 bases and J by 7 bases, leaving 19 bases between them. From germline, CDR1 is SGHRS and CDR2 YFSETQ. The CDR3 totals 15 residues. The CDR3: CASSSGDPNLLTQYF. The CDR3 bases are TGCGCCAGCAGCTCCGGGGACCCTAATCTACTGACCCAGTACTTC.

The chain uses TRBV7-9 and TRBJ2-4, with unresolved D. This CDR3 is 13 amino acids long. Germline-derived CDR1 and CDR2 are SEHNR and FQNEAQ (reference sequence). V was trimmed by 0 bases and J by 6 bases, leaving 6 bases between them. CDR3 coding DNA: TGTGCCAGCAGCTTAGCGTTGGGAAACATTCAGTACTTC. This sequence encodes CASSLALGNIQYF.

The chain combines TRBV25-1 with TRBJ1-2; a possible D gene is TRBD1 (6 bases). The CDR3 is 14 amino acids. Germline-derived CDR1 and CDR2 are MGHDK and SYGVNS. The V gene lost 6 bases and the J gene lost 0 bases, with 11 bases spanning the gap. The CDR3 spells CASRGGQANYGYTF. The DNA of the CDR3 is TGTGCCAGCAGGGGGGGCCAGGCTAACTATGGCTACACCTTC.

This clone was picked up a small number of times. This chain joins TRBV10-3 and TRBJ1-5; 8 bases align to TRBD1. This CDR3 region has 14 residues. Germline CDR1 and CDR2: ENHRY and SYGVKD. The V segment lost 5 bases and the J segment 6 bases; nucleotides outside the gene matches: 6. In nucleotides, the CDR3 is TGTGCCATCAGTTTGACAGGGGTCGGTCAGCCCCAGCATTTT. Its translation is CAISLTGVGQPQHF.

This chain connects TRBV6-1 to TRBJ1-4; tentatively, D is TRBD1 (6 bases). This CDR3 has 14 residues. Trimming stripped 3 bases from V and 8 bases from J, with 13 bases between. Germline V CDR1 and CDR2: MNHNS, SASEGT. CDR3 residues: CASSEGAAREKLFF. CDR3 coding DNA: TGTGCCAGCAGTGAGGGGGCGGCTCGGGAAAAACTGTTTTTT.

V is TRBV5-1 and J is TRBJ1-2, with 8 bases lining up with TRBD1. This CDR3 comprises 16 residues. From germline, CDR1 is SGHRS and CDR2 YFSETQ. V was pared by 0 bases and J by 9 bases, with 13 bases of the junction left unmatched. CDR3 amino acids: CASSLGRQGPVDRYTF. The CDR3 nucleotides are TGCGCCAGCAGCTTGGGGCGACAGGGGCCCGTGGATCGCTACACCTTC.

The chain links TRBV6-5 to TRBJ2-1, with D unresolved. Looked up from germline, CDR1 is MNHEY and CDR2 is SVGAGI. V was clipped by 5 bases and J by 8 bases, with 10 bases between them. This CDR3 is built from 12 residues. This CDR3 reads CASSQARHEQFF. In nucleotides, the CDR3 is TGTGCCAGCAGTCAAGCGAGGCATGAGCAGTTCTTC.

This chain links TRBV28 with TRBJ1-1, with 9 bases lining up with TRBD1. This CDR3 contains 14 residues. After removal of 6 bases from V and 1 base from J, the junction contained 3 bases not matched to a gene. The germline V gene encodes CDR1 MDHEN and CDR2 SYDVKM. The CDR3 nucleotides are TGTGCCAGCAGGGGACAGGGCGCGAACACTGAAGCTTTCTTT. It encodes CASRGQGANTEAFF.